The 7 T cell receptor beta chains presented below share a single source sample, sequenced in a study of technical replicates of blood from a few donors. Libraries were prepared by immunoSEQ multiplex PCR; TCRdb keeps only in-frame clonotypes and omits some of them. The data contain more than 65,000 clones, more than 90% of them seen just once; the ten biggest clones take up roughly 0.41%. Sequenced: T cells isolated from PBMCs. The receptors originated from a human donor in good health.

The chain has TRBV15 and TRBJ2-5, with 9 bases lining up with TRBD1. V shed 5 bases and J 5 bases; nucleotides not matched to a gene: 6. The CDR3 totals 14 residues. CDR1 LNHNV and CDR2 YYDKDF come from the germline V gene (reference sequence). The CDR3 nucleotides read TGTGCCACCAGCCGAAACAGGGGGCTCGAGACCCAGTACTTC. It codes for CATSRNRGLETQYF.

The V and J genes are TRBV6-6 and TRBJ2-5; TRBD1 aligns across 7 bases. Per the germline V gene, CDR1 is MNHNY and CDR2 is SVGAGI (reference sequence). This CDR3 is built from 14 residues. Unmatched junction bases numbered 3, after V lost 5 bases and J lost 0 bases. In nucleotides, the CDR3 is TGTGCCAGCAGTCAGACAGGGTACCAAGAGACCCAGTACTTC. This translates into CASSQTGYQETQYF.

The CDR3 nucleotides are TGTGCCAGCTCACCACCGTCGGGGTTTAGCTATGGCTACACCTTC. Its protein product is CASSPPSGFSYGYTF. The V and J genes are TRBV18 and TRBJ1-2; the D is unclear. V shed 0 bases and J shed 4 bases, with 12 bases lying between them. The CDR3 is 15 residues long. Germline CDR1 and CDR2: KGHSH and LQKENI.

V is TRBV5-6 and J is TRBJ1-2, with D possibly matching TRBD1 (5 bases). Per the germline V gene, CDR1 is SGHDT and CDR2 is YYEEEE. The CDR3 length is 15 residues. V lost 2 bases to trimming and J lost 5 bases, with 16 bases between them. CDR3 DNA sequence: TGTGCCAGCAGCTTTAGTCGATCAGGGTATTATGGCTACACCTTC. The encoded protein is CASSFSRSGYYGYTF.

This sequence joins TRBV5-6 and TRBJ2-1, with 13 nucleotides matching TRBD2. Germline V CDR1 and CDR2: SGHDT, YYEEEE. This CDR3 is built from 15 residues. Trimming at V came to 4 bases and at J to 7 bases, leaving 5 bases not matched to a gene. In DNA, the CDR3 is TGTGCCAGCAGCCACAAGACTAGCGGGAGGAATGAGCAGTTCTTC. Its protein product is CASSHKTSGRNEQFF.

The chain has TRBV6-5 and TRBJ1-2; D is perhaps TRBD1 (5 bases). The CDR3 spans 14 residues. Germline lookup yields CDR1 MNHEY and CDR2 SVGAGI. Trimming removed 6 bases at V and 5 bases at J, with 16 bases between. This chain's CDR3 is CASSLRQISYGYTF. The CDR3 region has the DNA TGTGCCAGCAGCCTACGACAGATCTCATATGGCTACACCTTC.

The CDR3 sequence: CASSNPGHNEKLFF. The DNA for the CDR3 is TGTGCCAGCAGTAACCCGGGACACAATGAAAAACTGTTTTTT. The genes are TRBV28 and TRBJ1-4, with a possible D match to TRBD1 (6 bases). Trimming pared 5 bases from V and 5 bases from J, leaving 12 bases between. This CDR3 has 14 amino acids. Germline-derived CDR1 and CDR2 are MDHEN and SYDVKM.